This T cell receptor beta chain was recorded in a study of cytomegalovirus exposure and HLA in healthy donors. The CDR3 spans 14 residues. J gave up 10 bases and V 2 bases, and 5 bases lay outside the gene matches. Germline CDR1 SEHNR, CDR2 FQNEAQ (reference sequence). The PCR contained 60 Vbeta and 13 Jbeta primers. Generated by immunoSEQ multiplex PCR, the TCRdb table keeps only in-frame clones and is missing some. The table lists about 200,000 clones, 82% of them singletons. This receptor was identified in a woman aged 40 to 50 in good health and CMV-seronegative. Input material: PBMCs. The rearrangement uses TRBV7-9 and TRBJ1-6; TRBD1 matches 7 bases. The CDR3 spells CASSLQQGNSPLHF. Written as DNA, the CDR3 is TGTGCCAGCAGCTTACAACAGGGGAACTCACCCCTCCACTTT.